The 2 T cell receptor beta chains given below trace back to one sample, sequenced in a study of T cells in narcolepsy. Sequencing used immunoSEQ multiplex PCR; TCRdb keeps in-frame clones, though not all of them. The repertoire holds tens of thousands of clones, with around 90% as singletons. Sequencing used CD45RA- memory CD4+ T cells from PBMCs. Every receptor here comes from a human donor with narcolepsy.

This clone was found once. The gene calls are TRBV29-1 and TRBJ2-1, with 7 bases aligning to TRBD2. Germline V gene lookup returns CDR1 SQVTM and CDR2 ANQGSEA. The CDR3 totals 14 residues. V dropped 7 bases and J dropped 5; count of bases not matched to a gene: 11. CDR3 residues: CSAGGGSGNNEQFF. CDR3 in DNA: TGCAGCGCGGGGGGAGGTAGCGGCAACAATGAGCAGTTCTTC.

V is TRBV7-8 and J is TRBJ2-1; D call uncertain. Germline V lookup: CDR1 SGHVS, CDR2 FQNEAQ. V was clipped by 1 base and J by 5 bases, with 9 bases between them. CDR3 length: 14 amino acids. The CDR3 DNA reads TGTGCCAGCAGCTTAGTGAGTTCGGACAATGAGCAGTTCTTC. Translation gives CASSLVSSDNEQFF.